Listed here are 22 T cell receptor beta chains from one sample, sequenced in a study of read filtering for tumor transcriptome and immune sequencing. From about 0.4 ug of RNA, a library with molecular barcoded alpha/delta and beta/gamma adaptors was made. TCRdb re-analysed the reads in MiXCR, keeping a single row per CDR3 protein. The repertoire holds 130,000 or so distinct CDR3 sequences, roughly 13% seen once, with around 8.2% in the top ten. The sequenced sample consisted of a population of CD138-negative cells sorted from bone marrow. These receptors were taken from a donor older than 35 with multiple myeloma.

This clonotype came up many times. The rearrangement joins TRBV12-3 or TRBV12-4 to TRBJ2-1; no clear D. This CDR3 has 14 amino acids. V gave up 7 bases and J gave up 9 bases, with 19 bases separating them. CDR3 sequence: CASNPANGASEQFF. CDR3 coding DNA: TGTGCCAGCAACCCGGCCAACGGCGCCAGTGAGCAGTTCTTC.

With respect to this clonotype: A read error is possible here, since a much larger clone lies one base away. This rearrangement joins TRBV12-3 or TRBV12-4 to TRBJ2-1; possibly TRBD2 for D (7 bases). The CDR3 has 16 residues. CDR3 nucleotide sequence: TGTGCCAGCAGAGGGGGGGGGTTTCTCTCCTTCAATGAGCAGTTCTTC. Its translation: CASRGGGFLSFNEQFF.

The table lists this clonotype with many counts. The V gene is TRBV10-3, the J gene TRBJ2-7; D is perhaps TRBD2 (5 bases). This CDR3 comprises 13 residues. Deletions cut 10 bases from V and 0 bases from J, with 13 bases between. Germline CDR1 is ENHRY and CDR2 is SYGVKD. The CDR3 spells CATSGVSSYEQYF. CDR3 nucleotide sequence: TGTGCCACCTCCGGGGTGAGCTCCTACGAGCAGTACTTC.

This clonotype was observed many times. This chain joins TRBV29-1 and TRBJ2-4; 9 bases line up with TRBD2. From germline, CDR1 is SQVTM and CDR2 ANQGSEA. This CDR3 contains 15 residues. J lost 2 bases, V lost 4 bases, and 6 bases had no gene match. The CDR3 loop is CSVVRLAGSKNIQYF. The CDR3 DNA is TGCAGCGTTGTACGTCTAGCGGGGTCCAAAAACATTCAGTACTTC.

This clonotype was detected many times. The rearrangement links TRBV2 to TRBJ2-7; D assignment may be TRBD1 or TRBD2 (6 bases each). Germline V CDR1 and CDR2: SNHLY, FYNNEI. The CDR3 covers 15 residues. V gave up 4 bases and J gave up 1 base, with 14 bases separating them. The CDR3 DNA reads TGTGCCAGCAGTGTCACAGGGAGGAGTTCCTACGAGCAGTACTTC. This codes for CASSVTGRSSYEQYF.

As concerns this clonotype: A much larger clone lies one base from this, so it may be a read error. The chain links TRBV12-3 or TRBV12-4 to TRBJ2-3; a weak D match, TRBD2 (5 bases). The CDR3 sequence is 18 residues long. Trimming shortened V by 6 bases and J by 2 bases, and 24 bases separated the two germline ends. CDR3 protein: CASRPLGLASKDTDTQYF. CDR3 bases: TGTGCCAGCAGGCCCCTTGGGCTAGCAAGCAAGGACACAGATACGCAGTATTTT.

This clonotype was observed a few times. The chain joins TRBV7-9 to TRBJ2-1, with D perhaps TRBD2 (6 bases). V was cut by 4 bases and J by 4 bases, with 14 bases left in between. CDR3 size: 15 residues. The germline CDR1 and CDR2 sequences are SEHNR and FQNEAQ (reference sequence). CDR3: CASSSLSGPYNEQFF. In nucleotides, the CDR3 is TGTGCCAGCAGCTCCCTTAGCGGACCGTACAATGAGCAGTTCTTC. The whole variable domain, filled in from reference TRBV7-9 and TRBJ2-1, reads DTGVSQNPRHKITKRGQNVTFRCDPISEHNRLYWYRQTLGQGPEFLTYFQNEAQLEKSRLLSDRFSAERPKGSFSTLEIQRTEQGDSAMYLCASSSLSGPYNEQFFGPGTRLTVL.

This clonotype was detected a few times. This chain joins TRBV27 and TRBJ2-5; D is perhaps TRBD1 (6 bases). Trimming shortened V by 5 bases and J by 1 base, and 11 bases separated the two germline ends. Germline V gene sequence: CDR1 MNHEY, CDR2 SMNVEV (reference sequence). This CDR3 contains 14 residues. CDR3 bases: TGTGCCAGCAGTCCGCAGGGGTCCCAAGAGACCCAGTACTTC. Translated, it gives CASSPQGSQETQYF.

This clonotype was observed many times. V is TRBV5-6 and J is TRBJ2-1, with 9 bases that match TRBD2. The CDR3 runs to 16 residues. The V and J ends lost 1 base and 0 bases, in that order; junction bases with no gene match: 2. Germline values: CDR1 SGHDT, CDR2 YYEEEE. The CDR3 DNA is TGTGCCAGCAGCTTGATAGCGGGGGTCTCCTACAATGAGCAGTTCTTC. Protein: CASSLIAGVSYNEQFF.

Only one count was recorded for this clonotype. It may be a read error: a sequence one base away is much more abundant. Lacking the conserved final phenylalanine or tryptophan, this CDR3 likely reflects a read error. CDR3 in amino acids: CASSAWRGYTV. CDR3 nucleotide sequence: TGTGCCAGCAGTGCTTGGAGAGGCTACACCGTC. The V gene is TRBV6-4, the J gene TRBJ1-2; no clear D. Germline V gives CDR1 MRHNA, CDR2 SNTAGT. Between the trimmed V and J ends, which lost 4 bases and 8 bases, there was a span of 8 bases. This CDR3 is built from 11 residues.

About this clonotype: Being one base from a much bigger clone, this may be a read error. The chain employs TRBV9 and TRBJ2-1; D tentatively fits TRBD1 or TRBD2 (5 bases each). Germline lookup yields CDR1 SGDLS and CDR2 YYNGEE. Trimming cost V 4 bases and J 8 bases, with 16 bases left between them. CDR3 size: 14 residues. The chain's CDR3 is CASSPRGALDEQFF. CDR3 bases: TGTGCCAGCAGCCCTCGGGGCGCTTTGGATGAGCAGTTCTTC.

The chain recombines TRBV4-3 with TRBJ2-5; D is unresolved. Per germline, CDR1 LGHNA and CDR2 YSLEER. The CDR3 has 15 residues. V was cut by 0 bases and J by 1 base, with 9 bases left in between. This chain's CDR3 is CASSQDLRVQETQYF. CDR3 sequence (DNA): TGCGCCAGCAGCCAAGATCTCCGGGTCCAAGAGACCCAGTACTTC.

This clonotype was seen a few times. This sequence may be a read error, since a much larger clone differs from it by one base. This is likely a read error, given that the CDR3 carries no conserved phenylalanine or tryptophan at its end. The V call is TRBV5-4, the J call TRBJ2-3, with TRBD2 as a possible D gene (7 bases). The CDR3 consists of 14 residues. Germline CDR1 and CDR2: SGHNT and YYREEE (reference sequence). The V end lost 9 bases, the J end lost 3 bases, and 17 bases lay between the germline ends. In DNA, the CDR3 is TGTGCCACTCGGGGCAGGGGAGGGACAGATACGCAGTATTTA. Translation gives CATRGRGGTDTQYL.

Many counts were recorded for this clonotype. The J gene is TRBJ1-5, the V gene TRBV20-1, with D perhaps TRBD1 (5 bases). Trimming shortened V by 3 bases and J by 5 bases, and 20 bases separated the two germline ends. There are 16 residues in the CDR3. Germline CDR1 is DFQATT and CDR2 is SNEGSKA (reference sequence). The CDR3 nucleotides are TGCAGTGCTAGCCCGGGACGGGGTCGTTCGTATCAGCCCCAGCATTTT. It is translated as CSASPGRGRSYQPQHF.

This clonotype was detected a few times. The V gene is TRBV18, the J gene TRBJ1-1, with D perhaps TRBD1 (6 bases). CDR1 KGHSH and CDR2 LQKENI come from the germline V gene. V lost 4 bases and J lost 5, with 11 bases in between. The CDR3 contains 13 residues. CDR3 in amino acids: CASSQQGGTEAFF. The CDR3 DNA is TGTGCCAGCTCACAACAGGGAGGGACTGAAGCTTTCTTT.

The sample holds a few counts of this clonotype. V and J are TRBV7-9 and TRBJ1-3, with D unresolved. The V gene's germline CDR1 is SEHNR and CDR2 FQNEAQ (reference sequence). The CDR3 is 13 residues long. V was shortened by 7 bases and J by 1 base, with 8 bases between the two germline ends. The CDR3 sequence: CASKSGSGNTIYF. As DNA, the CDR3 is TGTGCCAGCAAGTCCGGATCTGGAAACACCATATATTTT.

This clonotype was observed at least ten times. The chain is built from TRBV20-1 and TRBJ2-4; 13 nucleotides agree with TRBD2. Trimming removed 1 base from V and 4 bases from J; junction bases left unmatched: 4. The CDR3 spans 16 residues. Germline V lookup: CDR1 DFQATT, CDR2 SNEGSKA (reference sequence). The CDR3 DNA sequence: TGCAGTGCTAGAGGGACTAGCGGGAGAGGTAAAAACATTCAGTACTTC. This translates into CSARGTSGRGKNIQYF.

This clonotype showed up just a few times. The chain joins TRBV6-2 or TRBV6-3 to TRBJ2-2; 10 bases match TRBD1. V shed 6 bases and J 3 bases; nucleotides not matched to a gene: 4. CDR1 MNHEY and CDR2 SVGEGT come from the germline V gene. This CDR3 region has 15 residues. The CDR3 here is CASSRDRGYTGELFF. The CDR3, as DNA: TGTGCCAGCAGCCGGGACAGGGGATACACCGGGGAGCTGTTTTTT.

This clonotype showed up just a few times. The chain recombines TRBV10-3 with TRBJ2-1, with 12 bases fitting TRBD2. The germline gives CDR1 ENHRY, CDR2 SYGVKD. J lost 5 bases, V lost 4 bases, and 3 bases had no gene match. The CDR3 loop spans 15 amino acids. The chain's CDR3 is CAISGLAGVDNEQFF. The CDR3 DNA follows: TGTGCCATCAGTGGACTAGCGGGAGTCGACAATGAGCAGTTCTTC.

This clonotype was observed at least ten times. J is TRBJ1-2 and V is TRBV6-2 or TRBV6-3, with no clear D. V lost 5 bases, J lost 3 bases, and 10 bases lay in between. CDR1 is MNHEY, CDR2 SVGEGT, per germline. This CDR3 is 13 amino acids long. The CDR3 DNA reads as TGTGCCAGCAGTGCGCCCGGGTACTATGGCTACACCTTC. Translation: CASSAPGYYGYTF.

The rearrangement links TRBV29-1 to TRBJ2-1, with 7 bases fitting TRBD1. The CDR3 spans 14 residues. J lost 8 bases, V lost 5 bases, and 12 bases had no gene match. CDR1 and CDR2 from the germline V gene are SQVTM and ANQGSEA. The CDR3 spells CSVSGDRFSDEQFF. The DNA for the CDR3 is TGCAGCGTTTCTGGGGACAGATTCTCCGATGAGCAGTTCTTC.

The V and J genes are TRBV20-1 and TRBJ1-1; D unresolved. Between the trimmed V and J ends, which lost 1 base and 3 bases, there was a span of 9 bases. This CDR3 is built from 13 residues. The germline V gene encodes CDR1 DFQATT and CDR2 SNEGSKA (reference sequence). The CDR3 region is CSARVAVYTEAFF. CDR3 DNA sequence: TGCAGTGCTAGAGTTGCCGTCTACACTGAAGCTTTCTTT.